One sample yielded the 28 T cell receptor beta chains listed below, sequenced in a study of T cell responses to AZD1222 COVID-19 vaccine. The assay was immunoSEQ multiplex PCR, and TCRdb's table has in-frame clones only and misses some. Here the sample spans around 150,000 clones, approximately 90% being singletons. The sequences come from peripheral blood, collected 28 days after the second AZD1222 dose. The source of these receptors is an adult who received the AZD1222 COVID-19 vaccine.

The J gene is TRBJ2-1, the V gene TRBV7-2, with D possibly called TRBD1 or TRBD2 (6 bases each). V was trimmed by 7 bases and J by 5 bases, leaving 15 bases between them. The CDR3 loop spans 14 amino acids. CDR1 and CDR2 (germline): SGHTA, FQGNSA. CDR3 amino acids: CASTPRRDNNEQFF. The DNA of the CDR3 is TGTGCCAGCACCCCCAGGAGGGACAACAATGAGCAGTTCTTC.

This chain joins TRBV7-9 and TRBJ1-1; possibly TRBD1 for D (5 bases). CDR1 is SEHNR, CDR2 FQNEAQ, per germline (reference sequence). V lost 4 bases, J lost 5 bases, and 11 bases lay in between. The CDR3 contains 13 residues. The CDR3 loop reads CASSWGERTEAFF. CDR3 in DNA: TGTGCCAGCAGCTGGGGGGAGAGGACTGAAGCTTTCTTT.

The chain carries TRBV2 and TRBJ2-7, with 10 nucleotides matching TRBD2. This CDR3 is built from 16 residues. V was clipped by 6 bases and J by 0 bases; unmatched bases: 8. Germline CDR1 is SNHLY and CDR2 is FYNNEI. CDR3 loop: CASRETSGPTSYEQYF. CDR3 sequence (DNA): TGTGCCAGCAGGGAGACTAGCGGGCCTACCTCCTACGAGCAGTACTTC.

J is TRBJ1-2 and V is TRBV18, with D possibly TRBD1 on 6 matching bases. Germline CDR1 and CDR2: KGHSH and LQKENI. This CDR3 has 16 residues. V lost 3 bases and J lost 0, with 14 bases in between. The DNA of the CDR3 is TGTGCCAGCTCACCGCTAGGACAGCCCGCTAACTATGGCTACACCTTC. Its translation is CASSPLGQPANYGYTF.

The chain employs TRBV20-1 and TRBJ2-7, with D uncertain. V lost 3 bases to trimming and J lost 1 base, with 7 bases between them. The CDR3 totals 12 residues. Germline lookup yields CDR1 DFQATT and CDR2 SNEGSKA (reference sequence). The CDR3 nucleotides read TGCAGTGCTAGTCCCGGTTCCTACGAGCAGTACTTC. It translates to CSASPGSYEQYF.

The chain couples TRBV18 to TRBJ1-1, with D tentatively TRBD1 (6 bases). This CDR3 has 17 amino acids. V was trimmed by 1 base and J by 0 bases, leaving 15 bases between them. Germline lookup yields CDR1 KGHSH and CDR2 LQKENI. The CDR3 sequence: CASSPLHGGALNTEAFF. CDR3 DNA sequence: TGTGCCAGCTCACCACTTCACGGGGGGGCCTTGAACACTGAAGCTTTCTTT.

The chain links TRBV2 to TRBJ1-2; TRBD1 is a possible D gene (5 bases). Per the germline V gene, CDR1 is SNHLY and CDR2 is FYNNEI. This CDR3 region has 12 residues. V lost 8 bases and J 8 bases, leaving 15 bases between the germline ends. CDR3 in amino acids: CASDGTLEGYTF. The CDR3 DNA reads as TGTGCCAGCGACGGGACCTTGGAAGGCTACACCTTC. Using reference TRBV2 and TRBJ1-2 for the parts outside the CDR3, the full variable domain is EPEVTQTPSHQVTQMGQEVILRCVPISNHLYFYWYRQILGQKVEFLVSFYNNEISEKSEIFDDQFSVERPDGSNFTLKIRSTKLEDSAMYFCASDGTLEGYTFGSGTRLTVV.

The chain employs TRBV6-5 and TRBJ2-6; D uncertain. V lost 4 bases, J lost 0 bases, and 7 bases lay in between. The CDR3 runs 15 residues. CDR1 and CDR2 (germline): MNHEY, SVGAGI. The DNA of the CDR3 is TGTGCCAGCAGTTTCCGACTCTCTGGGGCCAACGTCCTGACTTTC. Protein sequence: CASSFRLSGANVLTF.

The chain recombines TRBV6-2 or TRBV6-3 with TRBJ2-7; the D is unclear. Germline CDR1 is MNHEY and CDR2 is SVGEGT. The CDR3 contains 13 residues. The ends were cut back, 4 bases at V and 3 bases at J, with 10 bases in the middle. This CDR3 is CASSLGHSYEQYF. CDR3 nucleotides: TGTGCCAGCAGTTTAGGCCACAGCTACGAGCAGTACTTC.

The J gene is TRBJ2-1, the V gene TRBV9, with D unclear. CDR1 SGDLS and CDR2 YYNGEE come from the germline V gene. This CDR3 has 13 residues. Trimming left V 4 bases short and J 4 bases short, with 9 bases between. This chain's CDR3 is CASSREAYNEQFF. CDR3 DNA: TGTGCCAGCAGCCGAGAGGCGTACAATGAGCAGTTCTTC.

This chain links TRBV10-3 with TRBJ2-1, with TRBD2 identical over 7 bases. The CDR3 length is 14 residues. The germline CDR1 and CDR2 sequences are ENHRY and SYGVKD. The V gene end was trimmed by 4 bases and the J gene end by 6 bases; junction bases not matched to a gene: 6. Here the CDR3 reads CAISGEAGPNEQFF. The CDR3 nucleotides are TGTGCCATCAGTGGAGAAGCGGGGCCCAATGAGCAGTTCTTC.

The chain is built from TRBV7-2 and TRBJ2-2; the D gene is possibly TRBD1 (6 bases). Looked up from germline, CDR1 is SGHTA and CDR2 is FQGNSA. With 0 bases removed from V and 3 bases from J, the gap between germline ends came to 17 bases. The CDR3 loop spans 18 amino acids. The CDR3 region has the DNA TGTGCCAGCAGCTTAGCGGTAGGGACACCAACACACACCGGGGAGCTGTTTTTT. It encodes CASSLAVGTPTHTGELFF.

About this clone: Other DNA sequences within the sample encode an identical CDR3. This chain joins TRBV4-2 and TRBJ2-3; a possible D gene is TRBD2 (6 bases). Trimming took 1 base from V and 0 from J, leaving 11 bases between them. From germline, CDR1 is LGHNA and CDR2 YNFKEQ. This CDR3 region has 16 residues. For the CDR3, the DNA is TGTGCCAGCAGCCAAGGGGGCGGGACTAGCACAGATACGCAGTATTTT. This sequence encodes CASSQGGGTSTDTQYF.

The J gene is TRBJ1-3, the V gene TRBV11-2; D is ambiguous. Germline CDR1 and CDR2: SGHAT and FQNNGV. V was cut by 1 base and J by 2 bases, with 6 bases left in between. The CDR3 is 14 residues long. CDR3 DNA: TGTGCCAGCAGCTTAGTGAATACTGGAAACACCATATATTTT. Protein: CASSLVNTGNTIYF.

The chain is built from TRBV7-8 and TRBJ1-1; D gene ambiguous. The ends were cut back, 3 bases at V and 5 bases at J, with 13 bases in the middle. CDR3 length: 14 amino acids. Germline V gene lookup returns CDR1 SGHVS and CDR2 FQNEAQ. The CDR3 sequence: CASSLVGSKTEAFF. CDR3 DNA: TGTGCCAGCAGCTTGGTCGGCAGCAAAACTGAAGCTTTCTTT.

The V gene is TRBV19, the J gene TRBJ1-6; D gene unclear. Germline V gene sequence: CDR1 LNHDA, CDR2 SQIVND (reference sequence). Between the trimmed V and J ends, which lost 2 bases and 0 bases, there was a span of 20 bases. The CDR3 is 20 residues long. CDR3: CASSIRLGMAGSSYNSPLHF. The DNA of the CDR3 is TGTGCCAGTAGTATACGCCTTGGGATGGCGGGAAGCTCCTATAATTCACCCCTCCACTTT.

Worth noting for this clone: The junction departs from germline at one end; a sequencing error may be responsible. The chain links TRBV15 to TRBJ1-6, with TRBD1 matching 7 bases. Germline values: CDR1 LNHNV, CDR2 YYDKDF (reference sequence). The CDR3 is 15 amino acids. CDR3 amino acids: CATSRDRANSSPLHF. In nucleotides, the CDR3 is TGTGCCACCAGCCGAGACAGGGCTAATAGTTCACCCCTCCACTTT.

V and J are TRBV7-3 and TRBJ2-1; 8 positions agree with TRBD2. The V gene's germline CDR1 is SGHTA and CDR2 FQGTGA. J was trimmed by 10 bases and V by 4 bases; bases with no gene match: 0. The CDR3 extends over 11 amino acids. The CDR3 reads CASSSGGEQFF. The CDR3 nucleotides read TGTGCCAGCAGCTCGGGAGGGGAGCAGTTCTTC. Supplemented by reference TRBV7-3 and TRBJ2-1, the full variable domain reads GAGVSQTPSNKVTEKGKYVELRCDPISGHTALYWYRQSLGQGPEFLIYFQGTGAADDSGLPNDRFFAVRPEGSVSTLKIQRTERGDSAVYLCASSSGGEQFFGPGTRLTVL.

In nucleotides, the CDR3 is TGTGCCACCAGCGGCCGGGGCAGGGGCTACGAGCAGTACTTC. This sequence encodes CATSGRGRGYEQYF. V gene TRBV15 combines with J gene TRBJ2-7; D is perhaps TRBD1 (6 bases). V shed 5 bases and J shed 3 bases, with 14 bases lying between them. The germline gives CDR1 LNHNV, CDR2 YYDKDF (reference sequence). The CDR3 is made up of 14 amino acids.

This chain links TRBV12-5 with TRBJ1-1; 9 bases map to TRBD1. Germline CDR1 and CDR2: LGHNT and FRNRAP. This CDR3 comprises 15 residues. After removal of 1 base from V and 4 bases from J, the junction contained 4 bases not matched to a gene. The CDR3 is CASGLADRGATEAFF. CDR3 DNA: TGTGCTAGTGGTTTGGCAGACAGGGGGGCCACTGAAGCTTTCTTT.

The V gene is TRBV27, the J gene TRBJ1-1; 9 bases are shared with TRBD1. The germline gives CDR1 MNHEY, CDR2 SMNVEV (reference sequence). The CDR3 loop spans 14 amino acids. After removal of 5 bases from V and 5 bases from J, the junction contained 6 bases not matched to a gene. CDR3 bases: TGTGCCAGCAGTATTACAGGGGGCTGGACTGAAGCTTTCTTT. It encodes CASSITGGWTEAFF.

This chain joins TRBV20-1 and TRBJ2-1; 9 bases agree with TRBD1. With 3 bases clipped from V and 3 bases from J, the junction kept 3 bases outside the gene matches. This CDR3 has 14 amino acids. The germline V gene has CDR1 DFQATT and CDR2 SNEGSKA (reference sequence). This CDR3 is CSASEGQGYNEQFF. For the CDR3, the DNA is TGCAGTGCTAGTGAGGGACAGGGCTACAATGAGCAGTTCTTC.

For the CDR3, the DNA is TGCGCCAGCAGCCCCTCCGGACAGGGGGCCAATTCCTACGAGCAGTACTTC. Its translation: CASSPSGQGANSYEQYF. The chain couples TRBV4-1 to TRBJ2-7, with 11 bases fitting TRBD1. The CDR3 contains 17 residues. The junction had 9 bases not matched to a gene; V was cut back by 4 bases and J by 1 base. The germline CDR1 and CDR2 sequences are MGHRA and YSYEKL.

CDR3 residues: CASSLRGERRGTDTQYF. The CDR3 nucleotides are TGTGCCAGCAGTTTAAGGGGAGAACGAAGAGGGACAGATACGCAGTATTTT. The genes are TRBV27 and TRBJ2-3; D possibly matches TRBD1 or TRBD2 (5 bases each). Germline V CDR1 and CDR2: MNHEY, SMNVEV (reference sequence). Trimming stripped 2 bases from V and 3 bases from J, with 18 bases between. The length of the CDR3 is 17 residues.

The J gene is TRBJ2-3, the V gene TRBV11-2, with D possibly TRBD1 on 5 matching bases. V was trimmed by 0 bases and J by 4 bases, leaving 8 bases between them. The CDR3 has 14 amino acids. Germline V gives CDR1 SGHAT, CDR2 FQNNGV. The CDR3 reads CASSLDRAPDTQYF. CDR3 bases: TGTGCCAGCAGCTTAGACAGGGCGCCAGATACGCAGTATTTT.

V and J are TRBV5-4 and TRBJ2-1, with D possibly TRBD2 on 5 matching bases. The CDR3 has 15 residues. Trimming shortened V by 0 bases and J by 5 bases, and 12 bases separated the two germline ends. From germline, CDR1 is SGHNT and CDR2 YYREEE (reference sequence). The CDR3 DNA sequence: TGTGCCAGCAGCTTGGTGGGGAGTGCCCACAATGAGCAGTTCTTC. Amino acids: CASSLVGSAHNEQFF.

The rearrangement uses TRBV7-9 and TRBJ1-2; 7 bases map to TRBD1. J gave up 2 bases and V 2 bases, and 8 bases lay outside the gene matches. Germline V CDR1 and CDR2: SEHNR, FQNEAQ (reference sequence). CDR3 length: 16 residues. CDR3 sequence: CASSLTPGQKNYGYTF. As DNA, the CDR3 is TGTGCCAGCAGCTTAACCCCGGGACAGAAGAACTATGGCTACACCTTC. The full variable domain, in which reference TRBV7-9 and TRBJ1-2 provide the parts outside the CDR3, is DTGVSQNPRHKITKRGQNVTFRCDPISEHNRLYWYRQTLGQGPEFLTYFQNEAQLEKSRLLSDRFSAERPKGSFSTLEIQRTEQGDSAMYLCASSLTPGQKNYGYTFGSGTRLTVV.

The chain joins TRBV9 to TRBJ2-2; no clear D. V was clipped by 0 bases and J by 1 base, with 7 bases between them. The CDR3 extends over 15 amino acids. Germline values: CDR1 SGDLS, CDR2 YYNGEE. Written as DNA, the CDR3 is TGTGCCAGCAGCGTAGACGAGAGGAACACCGGGGAGCTGTTTTTT. Protein sequence: CASSVDERNTGELFF.